This T cell receptor (beta chain) came from a study of persistence of HIV-infected CD4 T cells. Regarding the study as a whole: TCRbeta richness was lower in CMV- and Gag-responding cells than in anti-CD3/anti-CD28-responding cells. TCR analyses could not target the rare provirus-carrying CMV-responding cells.

This clone was picked up a small number of times. Its antigen is currently unknown. This was the immunoSEQ version 4 assay in survey mode. Assay: immunoSEQ multiplex PCR; the TCRdb copy retains only in-frame clones and omits some. Of under 35,000 clones in the sample, roughly 71% were seen once. Overlapping HIV-1 Gag 15-mer peptides at about 1 ug per peptide per mL were used. Sorting selected CD4+ T cells upregulating both CD40 ligand and CD69. Donors had CD4+ T cell counts above 400 cells/uL and were CMV-seropositive. The material was CD4+ T cells sorted from PBMCs after approximately 19-hour stimulation, obtained from a patient who received antiretroviral therapy. This receptor was identified in an adult man with HIV who was CMV-seropositive.

The CDR3 DNA reads TGTGCCAGCATAGGCACCGGGACAGGGTACACAGATACGCAGTATTTT. It is translated as CASIGTGTGYTDTQYF. The V and J genes are TRBV6-6 and TRBJ2-3, with 9 bases that match TRBD1. CDR1 MNHNY and CDR2 SVGAGI come from the germline V gene (reference sequence). The CDR3 is made up of 16 amino acids. Trimming cost V 7 bases and J 2 bases; bases outside gene matches: 10.